The present T cell receptor (beta chain) was sequenced within a study of OX40 agonist ivuxolimab in advanced cancers. General study findings and limits: Expanded clones were, on average, more numerous in CD8+ T cells than in CD4+.

Blood sampling took place at baseline, cycle 4 day 1, and cycle 7 day 1. The data were produced by immunoSEQ multiplex PCR, yet TCRdb's version contains in-frame clones alone and is incomplete. The profile shows 70,000 to 95,000 clones, approximately 79% of them singletons. This clone was seen a handful of times. The antigen is not known. This TCR was sampled from an adult with an advanced solid tumor such as melanoma, head and neck, liver or kidney cancer. Source: CD4+ or CD8+ T cells sorted from blood, taken in a trial of the OX40 agonist ivuxolimab.

CDR3 nucleotide sequence: TGTGCCAGCAGCCAAGGCGGGTGGCGGGACAATCAGCCCCAGCATTTT. It yields the protein CASSQGGWRDNQPQHF. The chain carries TRBV4-2 and TRBJ1-5; no reliable D call. Germline V gene data show CDR1 as LGHNA and CDR2 as YNFKEQ. The length of the CDR3 is 16 residues. Trimming removed 1 base from V and 3 bases from J, with 13 bases in between.